The 15 T cell receptor beta chains reported below all come from one sample, sequenced in a study of shared clonotypes between healthy human individuals (dated by TCRdb to the early 2020s). Libraries came from the immunoSEQ multiplex PCR assay. What TCRdb holds here is the immuneACCESS table cut down to in-frame rearrangements. Part of the clones is not present; checked against another copy, under half of the missing clones reflect an unresolved V gene, and the others are unexplained. In this sample the table shows about 2.4 million clones, approximately 92% of which occur a single time. In total, the top ten clones hold around 0.14% of the sample. What was sequenced was naive CD4+ T cells sorted from blood. The sample's cell subset or site label is to be understood as: CD45RA+ positively selected. All receptors derive from a man aged 18 to 29 in good health.

CDR3 sequence reads: CSVATGGNTQYF. CDR3 DNA: TGCAGCGTTGCAACGGGCGGGAATACGCAGTATTTT. The rearrangement uses TRBV29-1 and TRBJ2-3; the D gene is possibly TRBD2 (6 bases). Germline assignment: CDR1 SQVTM and CDR2 ANQGSEA. V lost 4 bases to trimming and J lost 7 bases, with 12 bases between them. This CDR3 comprises 12 residues.

For this clone: Different DNA sequences within this sample yield the same CDR3. The chain couples TRBV7-2 to TRBJ1-5; 8 positions match TRBD1. Germline assignment: CDR1 SGHTA and CDR2 FQGNSA. There are 15 residues in the CDR3. Trimming cost V 1 base and J 2 bases; bases outside gene matches: 1. The CDR3 DNA is TGTGCCAGCAGCTTAGACAGGGGGGGCAATCAGCCCCAGCATTTT. Translating it yields CASSLDRGGNQPQHF.

The chain couples TRBV18 to TRBJ2-7; D might be TRBD1 (6 bases). Trimming cost V 4 bases and J 4 bases, with 14 bases left between them. Germline CDR1 is KGHSH and CDR2 is LQKENI. This CDR3 is built from 14 residues. CDR3 protein: CASSRGRGTYEQYF. For the CDR3, the DNA is TGTGCCAGCTCACGGGGCAGGGGCACGTACGAGCAGTACTTC. The variable domain in full, with the rest retrieved from reference TRBV18 and TRBJ2-7, is NAGVMQNPRHLVRRRGQEARLRCSPMKGHSHVYWYRQLPEEGLKFMVYLQKENIIDESGMPKERFSAEFPKEGPSILRIQQVVRGDSAAYFCASSRGRGTYEQYFGPGTRLTVT.

For this clone: A read error may account for a junction end that differs from germline. The V and J genes are TRBV7-2 and TRBJ2-4; 10 bases fit TRBD1. The CDR3 has 13 residues. The germline V gene encodes CDR1 SGHTA and CDR2 FQGNSA. The CDR3 region is CASSLMGQGSPHF. The CDR3, as DNA: TGTGCCAGCAGCTTAATGGGACAGGGGTCCCCGCACTTC.

V and J are TRBV7-9 and TRBJ2-3; the D gene is possibly TRBD1 (5 bases). V lost 6 bases, J lost 2 bases, and 6 bases lay in between. The CDR3 has 12 amino acids. Germline lookup yields CDR1 SEHNR and CDR2 FQNEAQ (reference sequence). As DNA, the CDR3 is TGTGCCAGCAGACAGGACACAGATACGCAGTATTTT. This encodes CASRQDTDTQYF.

This chain links TRBV5-1 with TRBJ1-4, with a tentative D call TRBD1 (5 bases). Trimming took 4 bases from V and 7 from J, leaving 11 bases between them. The germline V gene encodes CDR1 SGHRS and CDR2 YFSETQ. CDR3 size: 13 residues. This CDR3 is CASSRGDGEKLFF. In DNA, the CDR3 is TGCGCCAGCAGCCGGGGGGACGGTGAAAAACTGTTTTTT.

The V and J genes are TRBV7-3 and TRBJ1-2, with D uncertain. V gave up 5 bases and J gave up 8 bases, with 15 bases separating them. CDR3 length: 13 residues. CDR1 is SGHTA, CDR2 FQGTGA, per germline. The CDR3 sequence: CASSHNAGDGYTF. The CDR3 coding sequence is TGTGCCAGCAGCCATAATGCGGGAGACGGCTACACCTTC.

As concerns this clone: Distinct nucleotide sequences in the sample also encode this CDR3. V usage is TRBV5-1 and J usage is TRBJ1-1; no clear D gene. The CDR3 is 15 residues long. The germline V and J ends were trimmed by 0 bases and 2 bases, with 11 bases remaining between them. Germline V gene sequence: CDR1 SGHRS, CDR2 YFSETQ. The CDR3 loop reads CASSLEGSVNTEAFF. For the CDR3, the DNA is TGCGCCAGCAGCTTGGAAGGGAGCGTAAACACTGAAGCTTTCTTT.

The DNA of the CDR3 is TGTGCCAGCAGTACCGGGACAGGGTCTCAGCCCCAGCATTTT. This codes for CASSTGTGSQPQHF. The rearrangement uses TRBV11-2 and TRBJ1-5; 9 bases are shared with TRBD1. Germline V gene lookup returns CDR1 SGHAT and CDR2 FQNNGV. The CDR3 runs to 14 residues. V gave up 6 bases and J gave up 6 bases; unmatched junction bases: 6.

Regarding this clone: A junction end diverges from the germline sequence, so it may reflect a read error. The V and J genes are TRBV7-9 and TRBJ2-7; TRBD1 might be the D (5 bases). This CDR3 has 12 residues. Per germline, CDR1 SEHNR and CDR2 FQNEAQ (reference sequence). CDR3 protein: CASSLATQGLDF. CDR3 coding DNA: TGTGCCAGCAGCTTAGCGACCCAGGGTCTGGACTTC.

The V call is TRBV5-8, the J call TRBJ2-1, with 10 bases matching TRBD2. This CDR3 has 19 residues. The junction had 9 bases not matched to a gene; V was cut back by 0 bases and J by 0 bases. Germline V gene lookup returns CDR1 SGHTS and CDR2 YDEGEE. The CDR3 loop is CASSLESSGGARSYNEQFF. CDR3 sequence (DNA): TGTGCCAGCAGCTTGGAGTCAAGCGGGGGGGCCCGCTCCTACAATGAGCAGTTCTTC.

In its sample, this clone was seen a few times. The chain has TRBV28 and TRBJ1-6; no firm D call. Germline-derived CDR1 and CDR2 are MDHEN and SYDVKM. Between the trimmed V and J ends, which lost 4 bases and 12 bases, there was a span of 10 bases. CDR3 length equals 12 residues. The CDR3, as DNA: TGTGCCAGCAGTTCCACAGCCCGACCCCTCCACTTT. Its translation is CASSSTARPLHF.

CDR3 in amino acids: CASSPRGAGGTDTQYF. The DNA of the CDR3 is TGTGCCAGCAGCCCCAGGGGAGCGGGAGGCACAGATACGCAGTATTTT. This chain connects TRBV7-9 to TRBJ2-3, with 8 bases aligning to TRBD2. Germline V gene lookup returns CDR1 SEHNR and CDR2 FQNEAQ (reference sequence). The CDR3 totals 16 residues. V was clipped by 5 bases and J by 1 base; unmatched bases: 8. The full variable domain, in which reference TRBV7-9 and TRBJ2-3 provide the parts outside the CDR3, is DTGVSQNPRHKITKRGQNVTFRCDPISEHNRLYWYRQTLGQGPEFLTYFQNEAQLEKSRLLSDRFSAERPKGSFSTLEIQRTEQGDSAMYLCASSPRGAGGTDTQYFGPGTRLTVL.

The genes are TRBV7-3 and TRBJ1-1, with D unresolved. This CDR3 spans 13 amino acids. CDR1 is SGHTA, CDR2 FQGTGA, per germline. V was pared by 4 bases and J by 2 bases, with 8 bases between. CDR3 region: CASSSSGNTEAFF. The CDR3 DNA is TGTGCCAGCAGCTCCTCCGGAAACACTGAAGCTTTCTTT.

This chain joins TRBV5-3 and TRBJ1-5; D is uncertain. TRBV5-3 is given ORF status, its function remaining uncertain. The CDR3 is 15 amino acids. Trimming shortened V by 3 bases and J by 5 bases, and 15 bases separated the two germline ends. The CDR3 loop reads CARSSRAELHQPQHF. In DNA, the CDR3 is TGTGCCAGAAGCTCAAGGGCAGAGCTTCATCAGCCCCAGCATTTT.